The following is a T cell receptor beta chain sequence with its context. This entry belongs to a study of blood T cells in healthy people across ages. The use of a sample-barcoded 5' primer and a J-beta primer mix characterized a second PCR of 7 to 11 cycles. In TCRdb, the 5' RACE reads were re-called with MiXCR into one record per CDR3 protein. This table holds some 900,000 distinct CDR3 sequences, about 44% found once. Sequenced input: blood. The receptor's source is a young man in good health.

The chain's CDR3 is CASKQRDRVYEQYF. The CDR3 DNA is TGTGCCAGCAAGCAGAGGGACAGGGTCTACGAGCAGTACTTC. The chain recombines TRBV21-1 with TRBJ2-7; TRBD1, as called in the table, went unchecked against the DNA. TRBV21-1 is termed a pseudogene. The CDR3 has 14 residues.